This T cell receptor beta chain comes out of a study of circulating and synovial CD4+ cells in juvenile arthritis. Overall study findings and caveats: CPL versus bulk CD4 samples: T cell genome counts differed by at least an order of magnitude. Circulating pathogenic-like lymphocytes shared a substantially higher fraction of CDR3 sequences with synovium than bulk blood. Circulating pathogenic-like and bulk T cells looked alike by Vbeta family usage.

CDR1 and CDR2 (germline): SGHRS, YFSETQ. This CDR3 spans 13 amino acids. Germline trimming cut 2 bases from V and 7 bases from J; bases unmatched to any gene: 4. Using immunoSEQ multiplex PCR, the repertoire was profiled, and TCRdb retains in-frame clones only, with some absent. The sample yields a few thousand clones, roughly 91% seen once. Turning to this clone: Its target is unknown.

The sequence derives from a human donor with juvenile idiopathic arthritis. Sample: HLA-DR+ CD4+ T cells from blood. Subset noted: circulating pathogenic-like lymphocytes, sorted as HLA-DR+CD14-CD3+CD4+CD25low/- blood T cells. The J gene is TRBJ2-3, the V gene TRBV5-1, with 7 bases aligning to TRBD1. The CDR3, as DNA: TGCGCCAGCAGCTTTCTACAGGGGAATACGCAGTATTTT. Its protein is CASSFLQGNTQYF.